This T cell receptor beta chain was captured by sequencing in a study of blood T cell repertoires in COVID-19. Study as a whole: T cells, B-cell-depleted T cells, or PBMCs supplied cDNA or gDNA.

Germline V gene sequence: CDR1 KGHSH, CDR2 LQKENI. V was trimmed by 6 bases and J by 0 bases, leaving 18 bases between them. The CDR3 length is 16 residues. Original processing methods: How many nucleated cells were present was estimated from reference gene primer amplification. TCRdb keeps only in-frame clones here, not all; method: immunoSEQ multiplex PCR. V and J calls and clone size are as listed in that table; D and trimming were resolved from the DNA. The data contain a few hundred thousand clones, 85% of them singletons. The sequencing input was peripheral blood. This chain joins TRBV18 and TRBJ2-7; D perhaps matches TRBD1 (7 bases). This receptor was taken from a woman between 18 and 30 years old with acute or convalescent COVID-19. The CDR3 nucleotides are TGTGCCAGCTCGACAATGGCGGGACAGATCTCCTACGAGCAGTACTTC. Translating gives CASSTMAGQISYEQYF.